One sample yielded the 5 T cell receptor beta chains listed below, sequenced in a study of T cell changes during pregnancy in multiple sclerosis (dated by TCRdb to about 2019). Library preparation employed the immunoSEQ multiplex PCR assay. Sourced from immuneACCESS, this table was stored by TCRdb with only in-frame sequences that have V and J called. A share of the clones is absent; for the studies checked, an unresolved V gene accounts for under half, and the remainder has no known explanation. The sample table holds approximately 69,000 clones, of which 94% were seen once. Less than 0.65% of the sample lies in the top ten. The starting material was peripheral blood, obtained in the third trimester of pregnancy. These receptors were collected from a female donor with multiple sclerosis, enrolled in a pregnancy study.

CDR3: CASSGLGGGNDTQYF. For the CDR3, the DNA is TGTGCCAGCAGCGGCTTGGGAGGGGGAAACGATACGCAGTATTTT. This chain joins TRBV14 and TRBJ2-3; a weak D match, TRBD2 (7 bases). This CDR3 has 15 residues. V dropped 5 bases and J dropped 6 bases, with 18 bases sitting between them. The germline gives CDR1 SGHDN, CDR2 FVKESK.

This clone was seen more than once but under ten times. The chain carries TRBV6-1 and TRBJ2-1, with a weak D call TRBD1 (6 bases). Germline CDR1 is MNHNS and CDR2 is SASEGT. Between the trimmed V and J ends, which lost 4 bases and 3 bases, there was a span of 16 bases. The CDR3 totals 16 residues. The CDR3 coding sequence is TGTGCCAGCAGTGTTCATCCACAGGGAAACTACAATGAGCAGTTCTTC. It yields the protein CASSVHPQGNYNEQFF.

The chain uses TRBV10-3 and TRBJ1-4, with 8 bases matching TRBD1. V dropped 0 bases and J dropped 7; count of bases not matched to a gene: 7. Per the germline V gene, CDR1 is ENHRY and CDR2 is SYGVKD. The CDR3 runs 16 residues. The CDR3 spells CAISESPRGRGEKLFF. CDR3 in DNA: TGTGCCATCAGTGAGTCGCCCAGGGGGCGTGGTGAAAAACTGTTTTTT.

V is TRBV9 and J is TRBJ1-2; D may be TRBD1 (6 bases). The CDR3 sequence is 13 residues long. V lost 3 bases and J 4 bases, leaving 10 bases between the germline ends. Germline V gene data show CDR1 as SGDLS and CDR2 as YYNGEE. The chain's CDR3 is CASSASGAYGYTF. CDR3 DNA: TGTGCCAGCAGCGCTTCAGGGGCCTATGGCTACACCTTC.

This clone was recorded once. The V gene is TRBV30, the J gene TRBJ2-5, with D possibly TRBD2 on 7 matching bases. The CDR3 sequence is 13 residues long. The V end was cut by 0 bases, the J end by 6 bases, with 11 bases between. The V gene's germline CDR1 is GTSNPN and CDR2 SVGIG (reference sequence). As DNA, the CDR3 is TGTGCCTGGAGTGTAAGGCGGGGGCAGACCCAGTACTTC. Protein product: CAWSVRRGQTQYF.